The 26 T cell receptor beta chains given below trace back to one sample, sequenced in a study of T cells in Graves' hyperthyroidism and ophthalmopathy. From RNA transcripts, TCR beta CDR3 regions were amplified. During a first-round RT-PCR of the TCR CDR3, the HTBI primer set was used. TCRdb reanalysed the multiplex PCR reads using MiXCR and keeps one entry per CDR3 protein. The data hold roughly 420,000 distinct CDR3 sequences, with approximately 14% observed a single time. Sequenced sample: blood. Every receptor here comes from a woman between 18 and 30 years old with Graves' hyperthyroidism.

V usage is TRBV5-6 and J usage is TRBJ1-2; no clear D. Germline V gene lookup returns CDR1 SGHDT and CDR2 YYEEEE. Trimming took 4 bases from V and 0 from J, leaving 13 bases between them. There are 15 residues in the CDR3. The CDR3, as DNA: TGTGCCAGCAGCCCCTTTAGGCTAGCTAACTATGGCTACACCTTC. Residues: CASSPFRLANYGYTF. Supplemented by reference TRBV5-6 and TRBJ1-2, the full variable domain reads DAGVTQSPTHLIKTRGQQVTLRCSPKSGHDTVSWYQQALGQGPQFIFQYYEEEERQRGNFPDRFSGHQFPNYSSELNVNALLLGDSALYLCASSPFRLANYGYTFGSGTRLTVV.

V and J are TRBV7-3 and TRBJ2-6, with D hard to call. Germline loops: CDR1 SGHTA, CDR2 FQGTGA. The CDR3 extends over 16 amino acids. V was shortened by 0 bases and J by 0 bases, with 6 bases between the two germline ends. CDR3 region: CASSLTAVSGANVLTF. The CDR3 region has the DNA TGTGCCAGCAGCTTAACTGCCGTCTCTGGGGCCAACGTCCTGACTTTC.

This clonotype came up many times. J is TRBJ2-1 and V is TRBV29-1; D tentatively reads TRBD1 or TRBD2 (6 bases each). Trimming left V 8 bases short and J 3 bases short, with 17 bases between. The CDR3 contains 14 residues. Per the germline V gene, CDR1 is SQVTM and CDR2 is ANQGSEA. In nucleotides, the CDR3 is TGCAGCATTAGACAGAGGGGGGTCTACAATGAGCAGTTCTTC. It specifies CSIRQRGVYNEQFF.

This clonotype occurred many times. V is TRBV12-3 or TRBV12-4 and J is TRBJ1-2; TRBD1 is a possible D gene (6 bases). There are 14 residues in the CDR3. Trimming stripped 5 bases from V and 3 bases from J, with 13 bases between. CDR3 in amino acids: CASSPREGDYGYTF. For the CDR3, the DNA is TGTGCCAGCAGTCCCAGGGAGGGGGACTATGGCTACACCTTC.

CDR3 region: CASSLTGTGGHGYTF. Written as DNA, the CDR3 is TGTGCCAGCAGTTTAACGGGTACGGGGGGGCATGGCTACACCTTC. This chain connects TRBV12-3 or TRBV12-4 to TRBJ1-2; D is possibly TRBD1 (6 bases). The length of the CDR3 is 15 residues. V lost 2 bases to trimming and J lost 6 bases, with 16 bases between them.

The rearrangement links TRBV28 to TRBJ1-2; D is perhaps TRBD1 (6 bases). CDR1 and CDR2 (germline): MDHEN, SYDVKM. V lost 2 bases, J lost 0 bases, and 22 bases lay in between. CDR3 length equals 19 residues. CDR3 loop: CASSLTGGAENLANYGYTF. In DNA, the CDR3 is TGTGCCAGCAGTTTAACGGGGGGGGCGGAAAACTTAGCTAACTATGGCTACACCTTC.

This clonotype was detected many times. The rearrangement links TRBV4-1 to TRBJ2-7, with 8 bases that match TRBD1. With 5 bases clipped from V and 3 bases from J, the junction kept 6 bases outside the gene matches. Germline V CDR1 and CDR2: MGHRA, YSYEKL. The CDR3 length is 14 residues. The CDR3 DNA is TGCGCCAGCAGCGATCCGGGACAGGTCTACGAGCAGTACTTC. It is translated as CASSDPGQVYEQYF.

CDR3 amino acids: CASMALGLAGDRETQYF. CDR3 DNA: TGTGCCAGCATGGCACTAGGACTAGCGGGAGATCGTGAGACCCAGTACTTC. The chain employs TRBV27 and TRBJ2-5; 13 nucleotides line up with TRBD2. In germline, CDR1 is MNHEY, CDR2 SMNVEV (reference sequence). With 7 bases clipped from V and 5 bases from J, the junction kept 13 bases outside the gene matches. The CDR3 covers 17 residues.

The sample holds many counts of this clonotype. The chain's CDR3 is CASSPSAARAPYEQYF. The CDR3 region has the DNA TGTGCCAGCAGCCCCTCCGCGGCTAGGGCTCCCTACGAGCAGTACTTC. This sequence joins TRBV7-2 and TRBJ2-7; D remains ambiguous. V was cut by 5 bases and J by 2 bases, with 19 bases left in between. Germline-derived CDR1 and CDR2 are SGHTA and FQGNSA. The CDR3 loop spans 16 amino acids.

Many counts were recorded for this clonotype. The genes are TRBV18 and TRBJ2-7, with TRBD2 matching 13 bases. Trimming at V came to 5 bases and at J to 4 bases, leaving 5 bases not matched to a gene. The CDR3 has 15 amino acids. CDR1 and CDR2 from the germline V gene are KGHSH and LQKENI. CDR3 DNA sequence: TGTGCCAGCTCAACCGGACTAGCGGGAGCGTACGAGCAGTACTTC. Its protein product is CASSTGLAGAYEQYF.

This chain connects TRBV9 to TRBJ2-2, with D maybe TRBD2 (5 bases). V was pared by 3 bases and J by 5 bases, with 11 bases between. Germline CDR1 reads SGDLS; CDR2 reads YYNGEE. The CDR3 totals 14 residues. CDR3 protein: CASSEHPGTGELFF. CDR3 bases: TGTGCCAGCAGCGAACACCCGGGGACCGGGGAGCTGTTTTTT.

The chain employs TRBV6-2 or TRBV6-3 and TRBJ1-1, with a tentative D call TRBD1 (5 bases). The CDR3 sequence is 14 residues long. V lost 11 bases to trimming and J lost 4 bases, with 20 bases between them. Germline V CDR1 and CDR2: MNHEY, SVGEGT. The CDR3 loop is CALGYAGLLTEAFF. The CDR3 DNA sequence: TGTGCCCTTGGTTATGCGGGGCTGCTCACTGAAGCTTTCTTT.

Ten or more counts support this clonotype. The CDR3 DNA is TGCAGTGCTAGAGGGTCGGACAGGGGCACCTACGAGCAGTACTTC. Residues: CSARGSDRGTYEQYF. The genes are TRBV20-1 and TRBJ2-7, with TRBD1 matching over 9 bases. Germline V gene sequence: CDR1 DFQATT, CDR2 SNEGSKA (reference sequence). V shed 1 base and J 2 bases; nucleotides not matched to a gene: 6. CDR3 length equals 15 residues.

This clonotype was detected ten times or more. The gene calls are TRBV20-1 and TRBJ2-1; 14 bases match TRBD2. In germline, CDR1 is DFQATT, CDR2 SNEGSKA (reference sequence). Trimming removed 6 bases from V and 14 bases from J; junction bases left unmatched: 9. The CDR3 runs 13 residues. The CDR3 nucleotides read TGCAGTGCCTTAGCGGGACTAGCGGGAGTAAAGTTCTTC. Translated: CSALAGLAGVKFF.

Ten or more counts support this clonotype. The rearrangement uses TRBV7-6 and TRBJ2-3, with D perhaps matching TRBD2 (5 bases). CDR1 and CDR2 (germline): SGHVS, FNYEAQ. The V end was cut by 2 bases, the J end by 3 bases, with 12 bases between. The CDR3 consists of 15 residues. As DNA, the CDR3 is TGTGCCAGCAGCTTATCGCTAGCAGCGACAGATACGCAGTATTTT. Translating it yields CASSLSLAATDTQYF.

A few counts support this clonotype. The rearrangement joins TRBV20-1 to TRBJ2-7, with D perhaps assigned TRBD1 or TRBD2 (6 bases each). The CDR3 sequence is 13 residues long. V was shortened by 5 bases and J by 3 bases, with 14 bases between the two germline ends. Germline-derived CDR1 and CDR2 are DFQATT and SNEGSKA (reference sequence). The DNA for the CDR3 is TGCAGTGCTCGAGTGGGGGGCCTCTACGAGCAGTACTTC. It codes for CSARVGGLYEQYF.

This clonotype was recorded many times. The chain is built from TRBV9 and TRBJ2-2, with a possible D match to TRBD2 (6 bases). V was cut by 7 bases and J by 6 bases, with 10 bases left in between. There are 12 residues in the CDR3. Germline V CDR1 and CDR2: SGDLS, YYNGEE. This chain's CDR3 is CASLGGAGELFF. The CDR3 nucleotides read TGTGCCAGCCTCGGGGGTGCCGGGGAGCTGTTTTTT.

This clonotype was counted many times. The chain has TRBV30 and TRBJ2-1; D uncertain. This CDR3 is 11 amino acids long. From germline, CDR1 is GTSNPN and CDR2 SVGIG (reference sequence). Trimming removed 6 bases from V and 8 bases from J, with 11 bases in between. As DNA, the CDR3 is TGTGCCTGTTACCTAGTCCATGAGCAGTTCTTC. Amino acids: CACYLVHEQFF.

In its sample, this clonotype was seen many times. CDR3 region: CASSLEGILGQYF. DNA of the CDR3: TGTGCCAGCAGTTTGGAGGGCATTCTGGGGCAGTACTTC. V gene TRBV12-3 or TRBV12-4 combines with J gene TRBJ2-7, with TRBD2 as a possible D gene (6 bases). CDR3 length: 13 amino acids. Trimming stripped 3 bases from V and 9 bases from J, with 15 bases between.

This clonotype was observed many times. One end of the junction is discordant with germline, which a read error may explain. V usage is TRBV7-7 and J usage is TRBJ2-7, with D possibly matching TRBD2 (5 bases). Germline CDR1 SSHAT, CDR2 FNYEAQ (reference sequence). The CDR3 is 14 residues long. The CDR3 coding sequence is TGTGCTAGCAGCGGAGGATTCGGGTCCTACGAGCAGTACTTC. It encodes CASSGGFGSYEQYF. The complete variable domain, with remaining parts taken from reference TRBV7-7 and TRBJ2-7, reads GAGVSQSPRYKVTKRGQDVTLRCDPISSHATLYWYQQALGQGPEFLTYFNYEAQPDKSGLPSDRFSAERPEGSISTLTIQRTEQRDSAMYRCASSGGFGSYEQYFGPGTRLTVT.

This clonotype was detected many times. The rearrangement joins TRBV28 to TRBJ1-5, with unresolved D. This CDR3 is built from 16 residues. Trimming took 2 bases from V and 6 from J, leaving 17 bases between them. CDR1 MDHEN and CDR2 SYDVKM come from the germline V gene. CDR3 in DNA: TGTGCCAGCAGTTTAGGTTGGGTACGGGCTGGTCAGCCCCAGCATTTT. Its translation is CASSLGWVRAGQPQHF.

There are many counts of this clonotype. The J gene is TRBJ2-7, the V gene TRBV3-1; no definite D call. CDR3 length: 12 amino acids. Germline values: CDR1 LGHDT, CDR2 YNNKEL (reference sequence). Trimming removed 1 base at V and 6 bases at J, with 7 bases between. The CDR3 bases are TGTGCCAGCAGCCAAGTACAAAGCGAGCAGTACTTC. Its protein product is CASSQVQSEQYF.

This clonotype was seen many times. The rearrangement joins TRBV12-3 or TRBV12-4 to TRBJ1-5; 7 bases are shared with TRBD1. With V trimmed by 8 bases and J by 7 bases, 14 bases remained unmatched. There are 15 residues in the CDR3. The CDR3 reads CASSPNRGGTQPQHF. In DNA form, the CDR3 reads TGTGCCAGCTCTCCAAACAGGGGAGGAACCCAGCCCCAGCATTTT.

The chain has TRBV12-3 or TRBV12-4 and TRBJ2-1, with 15 positions matching TRBD2. There are 18 residues in the CDR3. V lost 5 bases and J lost 3; bases outside the gene matches: 8. DNA of the CDR3: TGTGCCAGCAGTGGGGGACTAGCGGGAGGATTGGACTACAATGAGCAGTTCTTC. It specifies CASSGGLAGGLDYNEQFF.

The J gene is TRBJ2-5, the V gene TRBV20-1; 15 bases agree with TRBD2. The V segment lost 1 base and the J segment 2 bases; nucleotides outside the gene matches: 5. The CDR3 extends over 17 amino acids. Germline values: CDR1 DFQATT, CDR2 SNEGSKA (reference sequence). The CDR3 DNA reads TGCAGTGCTAGAGTAGGGACTAGCGGGGGGCTTCAAGAGACCCAGTACTTC. Translating gives CSARVGTSGGLQETQYF.

This clonotype was recorded at least ten times. The chain recombines TRBV12-3 or TRBV12-4 with TRBJ2-5; TRBD2 matches at 8 bases. The CDR3 length is 12 residues. V shed 2 bases and J 7 bases; nucleotides not matched to a gene: 0. This CDR3 is CASSLRGGTQYF. CDR3 nucleotide sequence: TGTGCCAGCAGTTTACGGGGGGGGACCCAGTACTTC.